This T cell receptor beta chain was observed in a study of monozygotic twins with cystic fibrosis. The table came from immunoSEQ multiplex PCR; TCRdb's copy has only in-frame clones and leaves some out. The sample shows about 32,000 clones, roughly 90% of them seen only once. Looked up from germline, CDR1 is SGHRS and CDR2 is YFSETQ. The CDR3 loop spans 14 amino acids. V lost 0 bases to trimming and J lost 1 base, with 7 bases between them. The V and J genes are TRBV5-1 and TRBJ1-2; D not resolved. Sample: blood. The TCR was taken from a girl aged 2 to 9 with cystic fibrosis. This chain's CDR3 is CASSLEGRNYGYTF. The CDR3 DNA reads TGCGCCAGCAGCTTGGAAGGCCGTAACTATGGCTACACCTTC.